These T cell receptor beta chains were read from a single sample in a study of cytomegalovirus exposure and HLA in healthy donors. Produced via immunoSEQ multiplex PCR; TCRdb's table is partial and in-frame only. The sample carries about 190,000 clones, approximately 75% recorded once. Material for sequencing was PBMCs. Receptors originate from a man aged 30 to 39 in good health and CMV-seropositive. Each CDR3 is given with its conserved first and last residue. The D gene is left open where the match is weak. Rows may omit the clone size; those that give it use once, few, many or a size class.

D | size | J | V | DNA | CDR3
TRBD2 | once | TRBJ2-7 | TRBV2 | TGTGCCAGCAGCCCTTCTAGCGGCTCCTACGAGCAGTACTTC | CASSPSSGSYEQYF
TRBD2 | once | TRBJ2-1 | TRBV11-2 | TGTGCCAGCAGCTTAACCCCCCACGGGGGGAGGTTCTTC | CASSLTPHGGRFF
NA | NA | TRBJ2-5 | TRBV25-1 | TGTGCCAGCAGTGAACCCGGGGTGTGGATCCGGGAGACCCAGTACTTC | CASSEPGVWIRETQYF
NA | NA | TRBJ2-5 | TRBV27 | TGTGCCAGCAGTCCCTATCCCTCCCGACAGGGAGGACAAGAGACCCAGTACTTC | CASSPYPSRQGGQETQYF
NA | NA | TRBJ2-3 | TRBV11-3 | TGTGCCAGCAGCGCCCCTTGTGGAGAAGCAGATACGCAGTATTTT | CASSAPCGEADTQYF
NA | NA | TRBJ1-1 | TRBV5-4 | TGTGCCAGCAGCTTGGCCCTAAAGAATGAAGCTTTCTTT | CASSLALKNEAFF
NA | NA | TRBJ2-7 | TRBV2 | TGTGCCAGCAGGGAGGGCTACGAGCAGTACTTC | CASREGYEQYF
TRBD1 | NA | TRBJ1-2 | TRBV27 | TGTGCCAGCAGTTTCGCCCATGGGACAGCCCCAGACTATGGCTACACCTTC | CASSFAHGTAPDYGYTF
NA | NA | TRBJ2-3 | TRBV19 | TGTGCCAGTAGTATCGACAACTCGATCACAGATACGCAGTATTTT | CASSIDNSITDTQYF
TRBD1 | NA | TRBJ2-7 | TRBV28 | TGTGCCAGCAGTTCCCTCGGGACAGGGGACTACGAGCAGTACTTC | CASSSLGTGDYEQYF
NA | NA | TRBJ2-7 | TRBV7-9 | TGTGCCAGCAGTTCACGACAGGGGAGGGCCCACGAGCAGTACTTC | CASSSRQGRAHEQYF
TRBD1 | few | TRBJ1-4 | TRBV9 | TGTGCCAGCAGCGTAGCTCCTGGGACAGGGGAAAAACTGTTTTTT | CASSVAPGTGEKLFF
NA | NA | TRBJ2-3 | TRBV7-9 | TGTGCCAGCAGCCCACGGTTAGGCACAGATACGCAGTATTTT | CASSPRLGTDTQYF
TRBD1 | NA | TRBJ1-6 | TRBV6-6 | TGTGCCAGCAGCCCGGGACAGGGCAATTCACCCCTCCACTTT | CASSPGQGNSPLHF
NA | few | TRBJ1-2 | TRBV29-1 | TGCAGCTCCCCCGCCGGAGGGGGCTACACCTTC | CSSPAGGGYTF
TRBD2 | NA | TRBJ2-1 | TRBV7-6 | TGTGCCAGCAGCTTAAGTCCGAGCGGGGGGGCTATCTCCTACAATGAGCAGTTCTTC | CASSLSPSGGAISYNEQFF
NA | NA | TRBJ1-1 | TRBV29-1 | TGCAGCGTTGCCCGGACAGCTCTATCCACTGAAGCTTTCTTT | CSVARTALSTEAFF
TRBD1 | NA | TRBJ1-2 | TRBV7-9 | TGTGCCAGCAGCTCACCGAACCCCTATCAGGGGGCTAACTATGGCTACACCTTC | CASSSPNPYQGANYGYTF
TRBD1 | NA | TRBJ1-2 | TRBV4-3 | TGCGCCAGCAGCCAGGACAGGGGGGACTTCTATGGCTACACCTTC | CASSQDRGDFYGYTF
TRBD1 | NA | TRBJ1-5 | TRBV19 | TGTGCCAGCGCTGACAGGGCGGGTCAGCCCCAGCATTTT | CASADRAGQPQHF
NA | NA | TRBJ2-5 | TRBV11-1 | TGTGCCAGCAGCTCGATCCTAGAAGAGACCCAGTACTTC | CASSSILEETQYF
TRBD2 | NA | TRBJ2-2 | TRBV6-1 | TGTGCCAGCAGTGAAAGGACTAGCCGCGGAACGAACACCGGGGAGCTGTTTTTT | CASSERTSRGTNTGELFF
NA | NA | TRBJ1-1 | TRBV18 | TGTGCCAGCTCACCCCCCGCGGGCATGAACACTGAAGCTTTCTTT | CASSPPAGMNTEAFF
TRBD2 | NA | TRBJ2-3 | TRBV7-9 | TGTGCCAGCAGACCTTCCGGGACTAGCGGGGGGCGGGGAGATACGCAGTATTTT | CASRPSGTSGGRGDTQYF
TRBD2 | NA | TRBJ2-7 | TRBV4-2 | TGTGCCAGCAGCCCCCAGACTAGCGACTACGAGCAGTACTTC | CASSPQTSDYEQYF
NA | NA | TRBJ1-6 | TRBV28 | TGTGCCAGCAAGGCAGCGAGCTCCTATAATTCACCCCTCCACTTT | CASKAASSYNSPLHF
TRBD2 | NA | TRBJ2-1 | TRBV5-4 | TGTGCCAGCACCGGAGCGGGAGGGCCAGTGGGCAATGAGCAGTTCTTC | CASTGAGGPVGNEQFF